One sample yielded the 6 T cell receptor beta chains listed below, sequenced in a study of cytomegalovirus exposure and HLA in healthy donors. Researchers ran the PCR with 60 Vbeta and 13 Jbeta primers. The method was immunoSEQ multiplex PCR; TCRdb's version includes in-frame clones alone and lacks a portion of them. The table has over 100,000 clones, 70% to 80% seen once; the top ten hold 2.5% to 3%. What was sequenced was PBMCs. These receptors came from a young woman in good health and CMV-seropositive.

This chain uses TRBV6-1 with TRBJ2-1; maybe TRBD2 (6 bases). The CDR3 sequence is 13 residues long. CDR1 MNHNS and CDR2 SASEGT come from the germline V gene. V lost 7 bases to trimming and J lost 9 bases, with 16 bases between them. CDR3 protein: CASNHERGGEQFF. CDR3 DNA sequence: TGTGCCAGCAATCATGAAAGGGGAGGTGAGCAGTTCTTC.

This chain uses TRBV1 with TRBJ2-1; the table's D call TRBD2 went unverified against the DNA. TRBV1 is classified as a pseudogene. The CDR3 totals 18 residues. In nucleotides, the CDR3 is TGCACCAGCAGCCAAGATTTAACCGTGGAGAACTCCTACAATGAGCAGTTCTTC. Protein sequence: CTSSQDLTVENSYNEQFF.

Comments on this clone: The germline gene is not matched at one end of the junction; a read error may be the cause. The rearrangement joins TRBV6-1 to TRBJ2-2; 11 bases fit TRBD2. CDR3 length equals 18 residues. Germline loops: CDR1 MNHNS, CDR2 SASEGT. CDR3 sequence: CAISEKKTSGIKTGELFF. For the CDR3, the DNA is TGTGCCATCAGTGAAAAGAAGACTAGCGGGATAAAAACCGGGGAGCTGTTTTTT.

This sequence joins TRBV18 and TRBJ2-1, with 7 positions matching TRBD1. The CDR3 runs to 14 residues. Germline V gene data show CDR1 as KGHSH and CDR2 as LQKENI. The V and J ends lost 9 bases and 2 bases, in that order; junction bases with no gene match: 7. CDR3 sequence: CASLPTGPYNEQFF. DNA for the CDR3: TGTGCCAGTCTACCGACAGGGCCCTACAATGAGCAGTTCTTC. The full variable domain, its missing parts supplied by reference TRBV18 and TRBJ2-1, is NAGVMQNPRHLVRRRGQEARLRCSPMKGHSHVYWYRQLPEEGLKFMVYLQKENIIDESGMPKERFSAEFPKEGPSILRIQQVVRGDSAAYFCASLPTGPYNEQFFGPGTRLTVL.

Regarding this clone: The identical CDR3 is also encoded by other nucleotide sequences in the sample. V and J are TRBV10-3 and TRBJ2-1; 11 bases agree with TRBD2. From germline, CDR1 is ENHRY and CDR2 SYGVKD. V trimming: 6 bases; J trimming: 3 bases; junction bases outside the gene matches: 1. This CDR3 comprises 14 residues. The CDR3, as DNA: TGTGCCATCAGGGGGACTAGCGGCTACAATGAGCAGTTCTTC. Its translation: CAIRGTSGYNEQFF.

The chain employs TRBV5-1 and TRBJ2-7, with a possible D match to TRBD2 (6 bases). V dropped 0 bases and J dropped 2 bases, with 15 bases sitting between them. Germline CDR1 and CDR2: SGHRS and YFSETQ. The CDR3 is 16 residues long. CDR3: CASSLETGRPTYEQYF. The CDR3 bases are TGCGCCAGCAGCTTGGAGACCGGGAGACCTACCTACGAGCAGTACTTC.